Presented here are 15 T cell receptor beta chains from one specimen sequenced in a study of control samples from healthy donors and cancer patients. TCRdb keeps only in-frame clones here, not all; method: immunoSEQ multiplex PCR. This table has around 130,000 clones, roughly 90% appearing once. Sequences were obtained from PBMCs. The receptors were gathered from a man in his fifties or sixties with head and neck cancer.

The chain recombines TRBV10-3 with TRBJ2-3; D might be TRBD2 (7 bases). The CDR3 length is 17 residues. Trimming took 0 bases from V and 1 from J, leaving 14 bases between them. The germline gives CDR1 ENHRY, CDR2 SYGVKD. CDR3 nucleotides: TGTGCCATCAGTGAGTCATCGCGCGGGGGCGGCACAGATACGCAGTATTTT. Its translation: CAISESSRGGGTDTQYF.

The V call is TRBV7-6, the J call TRBJ2-6; no firm D call. Germline V CDR1 and CDR2: SGHVS, FNYEAQ. V dropped 5 bases and J dropped 0 bases, with 8 bases sitting between them. CDR3 size: 15 residues. CDR3 DNA: TGTGCCAGCAGCCGTCTTAGCTCTGGGGCCAACGTCCTGACTTTC. Its translation: CASSRLSSGANVLTF. Looking up the rest from reference TRBV7-6 and TRBJ2-6 gives the full variable domain: GAGVSQSPRYKVTKRGQDVALRCDPISGHVSLYWYRQALGQGPEFLTYFNYEAQQDKSGLPNDRFSAERPEGSISTLTIQRTEQRDSAMYRCASSRLSSGANVLTFGAGSRLTVL.

The chain uses TRBV7-6 and TRBJ2-7, with TRBD2 matching 8 bases. The germline CDR1 and CDR2 sequences are SGHVS and FNYEAQ. This CDR3 spans 14 amino acids. V shed 3 bases and J 6 bases; nucleotides not matched to a gene: 7. CDR3 sequence: CASSFSSGMGEQYF. The DNA of the CDR3 is TGTGCCAGCAGCTTCAGTAGCGGGATGGGCGAGCAGTACTTC.

J is TRBJ1-5 and V is TRBV28; D is unclear. Germline loops: CDR1 MDHEN, CDR2 SYDVKM. V lost 1 base and J lost 7, with 5 bases in between. This CDR3 is built from 12 residues. In DNA, the CDR3 is TGTGCCAGCAGTTTATTGAGACAGCCCCAGCATTTT. It specifies CASSLLRQPQHF. The entire variable domain, with the rest obtained from reference TRBV28 and TRBJ1-5, is as follows: DVKVTQSSRYLVKRTGEKVFLECVQDMDHENMFWYRQDPGLGLRLIYFSYDVKMKEKGDIPEGYSVSREKKERFSLILESASTNQTSMYLCASSLLRQPQHFGDGTRLSIL.

The chain uses TRBV7-9 and TRBJ1-6, with D hard to call. Trimming stripped 2 bases from V and 7 bases from J, with 6 bases between. The CDR3 totals 13 residues. Germline V gives CDR1 SEHNR, CDR2 FQNEAQ (reference sequence). The CDR3 sequence is CASSLNGNSPLHF. Written as DNA, the CDR3 is TGTGCCAGCAGCTTAAACGGGAATTCACCCCTCCACTTT.

The chain carries TRBV28 and TRBJ1-1; 7 bases fit TRBD1. The CDR3 is made up of 14 amino acids. After removal of 11 bases from V and 6 bases from J, the junction contained 15 bases not matched to a gene. The germline CDR1 and CDR2 sequences are MDHEN and SYDVKM. The CDR3 DNA follows: TGTGCCGCGGCCAGCAGTTGGGGACAGCCTGAAGCTTTCTTT. Protein product: CAAASSWGQPEAFF.

This clone came up once. This rearrangement joins TRBV7-2 to TRBJ2-5; D is unclear. CDR1 is SGHTA and CDR2 is FQGNSA in the germline V gene. Trimming took 0 bases from V and 5 from J, leaving 4 bases between them. The CDR3 extends over 12 amino acids. CDR3 amino acids: CASSLALETQYF. The CDR3 DNA is TGTGCCAGCAGCTTAGCGCTCGAGACCCAGTACTTC.

The rearrangement links TRBV4-1 to TRBJ1-3; D may be TRBD1 (6 bases). V was clipped by 2 bases and J by 2 bases, with 10 bases between them. This CDR3 has 15 amino acids. Germline CDR1 MGHRA, CDR2 YSYEKL. The CDR3 bases are TGCGCCAGCAGCCAATTGGGGGCTGCTGGAAACACCATATATTTT. Protein sequence: CASSQLGAAGNTIYF.

This clone was counted once. The chain carries TRBV11-2 and TRBJ2-1; possibly TRBD2 for D (6 bases). CDR1 SGHAT and CDR2 FQNNGV come from the germline V gene. Trimming stripped 4 bases from V and 8 bases from J, with 15 bases between. This CDR3 has 14 residues. The CDR3, as DNA: TGTGCCAGCAGCTCCAACCGCTGGGACTATGAGCAGTTCTTC. As protein: CASSSNRWDYEQFF.

This clone was seen only a few times. This chain links TRBV5-1 with TRBJ1-2, with D possibly TRBD1 on 5 matching bases. The CDR3 has 12 residues. V lost 4 bases to trimming and J lost 6 bases, with 10 bases between them. Looked up from germline, CDR1 is SGHRS and CDR2 is YFSETQ. The CDR3 protein is CASSRTLDGYTF. In nucleotides, the CDR3 is TGCGCCAGCAGCCGGACATTGGATGGCTACACCTTC.

The V call is TRBV12-5, the J call TRBJ2-1, with D possibly being TRBD2 (6 bases). V dropped 4 bases and J dropped 0 bases, with 13 bases sitting between them. Germline V gives CDR1 LGHNT, CDR2 FRNRAP. The CDR3 covers 16 residues. The CDR3 DNA reads as TGTGCTAGTGGTTGGGGGGTGGAGGGCTCCTACAATGAGCAGTTCTTC. Translating gives CASGWGVEGSYNEQFF.

The chain couples TRBV24-1 to TRBJ2-3, with no clear D. Germline CDR1 is KGHDR and CDR2 is SFDVKD. Trimming took 10 bases from V and 1 from J, leaving 14 bases between them. The CDR3 has 14 amino acids. CDR3 amino acids: CATNGRAGTDTQYF. The CDR3 DNA follows: TGTGCCACAAACGGACGGGCCGGCACAGATACGCAGTATTTT.

This chain links TRBV19 with TRBJ1-1, with 8 bases lining up with TRBD1. Germline loops: CDR1 LNHDA, CDR2 SQIVND (reference sequence). V trimming: 6 bases; J trimming: 4 bases; junction bases outside the gene matches: 7. The CDR3 covers 14 residues. CDR3 in amino acids: CASRPLDRGTEAFF. DNA of the CDR3: TGTGCCAGTAGACCCCTCGACAGGGGCACTGAAGCTTTCTTT. Based on the CDR3 plus reference TRBV19 and TRBJ1-1, the full variable domain is DGGITQSPKYLFRKEGQNVTLSCEQNLNHDAMYWYRQDPGQGLRLIYYSQIVNDFQKGDIAEGYSVSREKKESFPLTVTSAQKNPTAFYLCASRPLDRGTEAFFGQGTRLTVV.

This clone was found once. V and J are TRBV19 and TRBJ2-3, with TRBD2 as a possible D gene (5 bases). Per the germline V gene, CDR1 is LNHDA and CDR2 is SQIVND (reference sequence). Trimming removed 6 bases at V and 4 bases at J, with 17 bases between. This CDR3 spans 15 amino acids. The CDR3: CASRIGGTGPDTQYF. In DNA form, the CDR3 reads TGTGCCAGTAGGATCGGAGGAACTGGTCCAGATACGCAGTATTTT.

The rearrangement links TRBV27 to TRBJ2-3, with TRBD2 as a possible D gene (6 bases). Germline V CDR1 and CDR2: MNHEY, SMNVEV (reference sequence). This CDR3 spans 14 amino acids. V was pared by 8 bases and J by 0 bases, with 12 bases between. CDR3 nucleotides: TGTGCCAGCGGTCTAGCGCCCAGCACAGATACGCAGTATTTT. This gives the protein CASGLAPSTDTQYF.